Presented here are 9 T cell receptor beta chains from one specimen sequenced in a study of shared clonotypes between healthy human individuals. Terminally differentiated effector memory CD45RA+ cells were excluded by CCR7 positive selection of CD45RO-negative cells. This table comes from immunoSEQ multiplex PCR, and its TCRdb copy is limited to in-frame clones, with some not included. The sample records approximately 600,000 clones, roughly 95% being singletons. Input material: naive CD8+ T cells sorted from blood. These receptors originate from a woman younger than 45 in good health.

This clone was seen a single time. The chain joins TRBV23-1 to TRBJ2-7; the match to TRBD2 covers 13 bases. TRBV23-1 carries the ORF label, with uncertain function. The J segment lost 4 bases and the V segment lost 9 bases, leaving 6 bases of the junction unmatched. The CDR3 has 14 amino acids. CDR3 bases: TGCGCCAGTCCATTGACTAGCGGGAGGTACGAGCAGTACTTC. This gives the protein CASPLTSGRYEQYF.

V is TRBV9 and J is TRBJ2-7; TRBD1 agrees at 7 bases. CDR3 length: 16 amino acids. CDR1 is SGDLS, CDR2 YYNGEE, per germline. V dropped 3 bases and J dropped 3; count of bases not matched to a gene: 12. The CDR3 region is CASSASTRDSLYEQYF. CDR3 sequence (DNA): TGTGCCAGCAGCGCGTCCACCCGGGACAGTCTCTACGAGCAGTACTTC.

The V and J genes are TRBV4-2 and TRBJ2-7; a weak D match, TRBD1 (5 bases). Germline-derived CDR1 and CDR2 are LGHNA and YNFKEQ. The CDR3 covers 15 residues. The germline V and J ends were trimmed by 1 base and 2 bases, with 12 bases remaining between them. CDR3 in amino acids: CASSQGPTDTYEQYF. The CDR3 region has the DNA TGTGCCAGCAGCCAAGGGCCGACAGATACCTACGAGCAGTACTTC.

As concerns this clone: The same CDR3 can be traced to other DNA sequences in this sample. The chain carries TRBV28 and TRBJ2-7; TRBD2 matches at 9 bases. Germline assignment: CDR1 MDHEN and CDR2 SYDVKM. The CDR3 sequence is 14 residues long. V lost 2 bases to trimming and J lost 4 bases; unmatched junction nucleotides: 3. CDR3 sequence reads: CASSLLAGLYEQYF. CDR3 bases: TGTGCCAGCAGTTTACTAGCGGGACTTTACGAGCAGTACTTC.

The chain is built from TRBV2 and TRBJ2-7; 13 nucleotides match TRBD2. V gave up 7 bases and J gave up 4 bases; unmatched junction bases: 19. From germline, CDR1 is SNHLY and CDR2 FYNNEI. This CDR3 has 19 residues. For the CDR3, the DNA is TGTGCCAGCATTGATGTGCTGGTGGGGACTAGCGGGGCGGGATACGAGCAGTACTTC. It yields the protein CASIDVLVGTSGAGYEQYF.

In this sample, this clone turned up once. The genes are TRBV5-8 and TRBJ1-1, with D hard to call. The CDR3 runs to 12 residues. CDR1 and CDR2 from the germline V gene are SGHTS and YDEGEE. V was shortened by 2 bases and J by 8 bases, with 10 bases between the two germline ends. The DNA for the CDR3 is TGTGCCAGCAGCTTTTCCCGCCGGGAAGCTTTCTTT. Its translation: CASSFSRREAFF.

This chain joins TRBV9 and TRBJ2-1; 8 bases agree with TRBD1. The junction had 12 bases not matched to a gene; V was cut back by 3 bases and J by 4 bases. This CDR3 contains 17 residues. Germline CDR1 is SGDLS and CDR2 is YYNGEE. The chain's CDR3 is CASSGAGGSSDYNEQFF. The CDR3 DNA reads as TGTGCCAGCAGCGGGGCAGGGGGCTCCTCCGATTACAATGAGCAGTTCTTC. The full variable domain, in which reference TRBV9 and TRBJ2-1 provide the parts outside the CDR3, is DSGVTQTPKHLITATGQRVTLRCSPRSGDLSVYWYQQSLDQGLQFLIQYYNGEERAKGNILERFSAQQFPDLHSELNLSSLELGDSALYFCASSGAGGSSDYNEQFFGPGTRLTVL.

V and J are TRBV12-2 and TRBJ1-5. TRBV12-2 is a known pseudogene. This CDR3 contains 17 residues. The chain's CDR3 is CASRPYRMGVSNQPQHF. The CDR3 DNA reads as TGTGCAAGTCGCCCATATCGGATGGGGGTTAGCAATCAGCCCCAGCATTTT.

For this clone: Different DNA sequences within this sample yield the same CDR3. The V call is TRBV29-1, the J call TRBJ2-1; tentative D call: TRBD2 (5 bases). Germline loops: CDR1 SQVTM, CDR2 ANQGSEA. This CDR3 is built from 10 residues. The V gene lost 6 bases and the J gene lost 10 bases, with 10 bases spanning the gap. The CDR3 spells CSVGVGEQFF. The CDR3 coding sequence is TGCAGCGTCGGGGTTGGCGAGCAGTTCTTC.